Below are 21 T cell receptor beta chains sequenced from a single sample in a study of HIV-infected patients and healthy controls. Around 500 ng RNA was reverse transcribed with alpha and beta constant-region primers. Separate chain-specific third strand synthesis with multiplexing indices produced the alpha and beta libraries. TCRdb independently ran MiXCR on the 5' RACE reads; one entry per CDR3 protein. The sample includes about 3,800 distinct CDR3 sequences, roughly 8.5% seen only once; the top ten take about 17%. Follow-up blood was drawn about 14 weeks, roughly three months, after antiretroviral therapy began. The repertoire came from unfractionated whole blood and reflected all unsorted peripheral T cells. The sequencing used blood, collected during antiretroviral therapy. All receptors come from an adult with HIV infection.

This clonotype rates as medium-sized (0.01 to 0.1%). The chain has TRBV11-2 and TRBJ2-3, with 8 bases aligning to TRBD2. The J segment lost 0 bases and the V segment lost 5 bases, leaving 10 bases of the junction unmatched. Germline CDR1 and CDR2: SGHAT and FQNNGV. This CDR3 has 17 amino acids. This chain's CDR3 is CASSPGIAGTSTDTQYF. In DNA form, the CDR3 reads TGTGCCAGCAGCCCTGGGATAGCGGGGACGAGCACAGATACGCAGTATTTT.

Judged by abundance, this clonotype is medium-sized. Its ends do not fully match the called genes, so a read error is possible. The CDR3 here is CASSFTRGTGELFF. The CDR3, as DNA: TGTGCTAGCAGCTTCACCAGGGGAACCGGGGAGCTGTTTTTT. The chain recombines TRBV7-7 with TRBJ2-2; a possible D gene is TRBD1 (6 bases). The CDR3 is made up of 14 amino acids. Germline loops: CDR1 SSHAT, CDR2 FNYEAQ (reference sequence).

This clonotype has more than one count but fewer than ten. A single base separates this from a much larger clone, so it may be a read error. V usage is TRBV20-1 and J usage is TRBJ2-3, with D possibly called TRBD1 or TRBD2 (6 bases each). The CDR3 loop spans 13 amino acids. CDR1 and CDR2 (germline): DFQATT, SNEGSKA (reference sequence). The CDR3 nucleotides read TGCAGTGCCGTGTGGGGGGCTGAAGATACGCATTATTTT. This encodes CSAVWGAEDTHYF.

By share of the sample, this clonotype is medium-sized. This chain connects TRBV12-5 to TRBJ1-2; 8 nucleotides line up with TRBD1. The CDR3 is 15 amino acids. Germline lookup yields CDR1 LGHNT and CDR2 FRNRAP. V lost 2 bases to trimming and J lost 5 bases; unmatched junction nucleotides: 7. This CDR3 reads CASGLSQGAAYGYTF. In DNA, the CDR3 is TGTGCTAGTGGTTTGAGCCAGGGGGCTGCTTATGGCTACACCTTC.

This clonotype was counted many times. The V call is TRBV7-9, the J call TRBJ1-1; 10 nucleotides line up with TRBD1. From germline, CDR1 is SEHNR and CDR2 FQNEAQ (reference sequence). V lost 2 bases to trimming and J lost 10 bases; unmatched junction nucleotides: 10. The CDR3 covers 15 residues. Written as DNA, the CDR3 is TGTGCCAGCAGCTTAAAGGGGGGACAGGGGTCGACAGCTTTCTTT. Its translation: CASSLKGGQGSTAFF.

This clonotype is categorized as medium-sized. The V and J genes are TRBV12-3 or TRBV12-4 and TRBJ1-2; TRBD1 agrees at 7 bases. This CDR3 is 12 amino acids long. V trimming: 5 bases; J trimming: 4 bases; junction bases outside the gene matches: 1. Here the CDR3 reads CASSPGGYGYTF. The CDR3 DNA reads TGTGCCAGCAGTCCAGGGGGCTATGGCTACACCTTC.

In this sample, this clonotype is medium-sized (0.01 to 0.1%). V is TRBV3-1 and J is TRBJ2-2; D remains unclear. The CDR3 sequence is 16 residues long. Germline V CDR1 and CDR2: LGHDT, YNNKEL (reference sequence). Trimming pared 0 bases from V and 4 bases from J, leaving 12 bases between. The CDR3 DNA reads as TGTGCCAGCAGCCAAGATTGGGCAGGCACCACCGGGGAGCTGTTTTTT. As protein: CASSQDWAGTTGELFF. Full variable domain (rest looked up from reference TRBV3-1 and TRBJ2-2): DTAVSQTPKYLVTQMGNDKSIKCEQNLGHDTMYWYKQDSKKFLKIMFSYNNKELIINETVPNRFSPKSPDKAHLNLHINSLELGDSAVYFCASSQDWAGTTGELFFGEGSRLTVL.

This clonotype was seen at least ten times. This chain joins TRBV5-6 and TRBJ1-5; D gene unclear. The CDR3 is made up of 13 amino acids. Germline assignment: CDR1 SGHDT and CDR2 YYEEEE. V was shortened by 7 bases and J by 2 bases, with 10 bases between the two germline ends. The CDR3 bases are TGTGCCAGCGCAGCGCGTGGCAATCAGCCCCAGCATTTT. It encodes CASAARGNQPQHF.

By share, this clonotype counts as medium-sized (0.01 to 0.1%). The J gene is TRBJ2-6, the V gene TRBV11-2, with D unresolved. V lost 6 bases, J lost 0 bases, and 18 bases lay in between. Germline V CDR1 and CDR2: SGHAT, FQNNGV. This CDR3 comprises 18 residues. The CDR3 coding sequence is TGTGCCAGCAGGGATCCCCTTGGCGGCCCCTCTGGGGCCAACGTCCTGACTTTC. This codes for CASRDPLGGPSGANVLTF.

A single count supports this clonotype. The chain combines TRBV7-8 with TRBJ2-2; D is unclear. Deletions cut 3 bases from V and 1 base from J, with 9 bases between. The germline CDR1 and CDR2 sequences are SGHVS and FQNEAQ. The CDR3 extends over 15 amino acids. For the CDR3, the DNA is TGTGCCAGCAGCTTGTTGGACCGGAACACCGGGGAGCTGTTTTTT. Its translation is CASSLLDRNTGELFF.

This clonotype is categorized as medium-sized. The chain has TRBV4-2 and TRBJ2-3, with TRBD2 matching over 9 bases. Germline assignment: CDR1 LGHNA and CDR2 YNFKEQ. Unmatched junction bases numbered 6, after V lost 0 bases and J lost 5 bases. The CDR3 has 16 residues. CDR3 nucleotides: TGTGCCAGCAGCCAAGATTTGGCGGGGGGGTTAGATACGCAGTATTTT. It translates to CASSQDLAGGLDTQYF.

Relative to its sample, this clonotype is medium-sized. This chain links TRBV4-2 with TRBJ1-4; D is unresolved. The CDR3 runs 15 residues. Trimming took 1 base from V and 8 from J, leaving 14 bases between them. CDR1 is LGHNA and CDR2 is YNFKEQ in the germline V gene. This CDR3 is CASSQALRKEEKLFF. The DNA of the CDR3 is TGTGCCAGCAGCCAAGCGCTCCGGAAGGAGGAAAAACTGTTTTTT.

This clonotype is judged medium-sized (0.01 to 0.1%). The chain has TRBV7-2 and TRBJ2-7, with TRBD2 matching over 7 bases. Germline V gene lookup returns CDR1 SGHTA and CDR2 FQGNSA. The CDR3 is made up of 17 amino acids. V shed 2 bases, J shed 0 bases, and the junction held 10 bases outside the gene matches. The CDR3 nucleotides read TGTGCCAGCAGCTTAAGGGAGGGTGATTTATTCTCCTACGAGCAGTACGTC. It encodes CASSLREGDLFSYEQYV.

In its sample, this clonotype was seen many times. This chain joins TRBV6-2 or TRBV6-3 and TRBJ2-3; D unresolved. CDR1 and CDR2 (germline): MNHEY, SVGEGT. Trimming took 2 bases from V and 3 from J, leaving 6 bases between them. The CDR3 extends over 13 amino acids. The chain's CDR3 is CASSYAKTDTQYF. The CDR3 DNA reads TGTGCCAGCAGTTACGCGAAGACAGATACGCAGTATTTT.

This clonotype was detected many times. This chain joins TRBV6-2 or TRBV6-3 and TRBJ1-5; tentatively, D is TRBD1 (5 bases). V shed 5 bases and J shed 6 bases, with 14 bases lying between them. The germline gives CDR1 MNHEY, CDR2 SVGEGT. The CDR3 contains 14 residues. The CDR3 loop reads CASSEAQGGQPQHF. The CDR3 region has the DNA TGTGCCAGCAGTGAGGCGCAGGGCGGTCAGCCCCAGCATTTT.

This clonotype was counted many times. The rearrangement joins TRBV7-9 to TRBJ1-6, with D possibly being TRBD1 (6 bases). In germline, CDR1 is SEHNR, CDR2 FQNEAQ (reference sequence). CDR3 length: 16 amino acids. Between the trimmed V and J ends, which lost 5 bases and 2 bases, there was a span of 13 bases. CDR3 nucleotides: TGTGCCAGCAGCCCCGGGGGCGGAACCTATAATTCACCCCTCCACTTT. This gives the protein CASSPGGGTYNSPLHF.

Relative to its sample, this clonotype is medium-sized. CDR3 nucleotides: TGTGCCAGCAGTTACGCCGGGAATAGCAATCAGCCCCAGCATTTT. Amino acids: CASSYAGNSNQPQHF. V is TRBV6-6 and J is TRBJ1-5; the D is unclear. CDR3 length equals 15 residues. V was clipped by 2 bases and J by 0 bases, with 8 bases between them. The germline V gene has CDR1 MNHNY and CDR2 SVGAGI (reference sequence).

Ten or more counts support this clonotype. CDR3 sequence: CASSLLTGNQPQHF. The CDR3 nucleotides read TGTGCCAGCAGCCTATTGACCGGGAATCAGCCCCAGCATTTT. V usage is TRBV7-6 and J usage is TRBJ1-5; D gene uncertain. Trimming stripped 5 bases from V and 4 bases from J, with 12 bases between. The CDR3 loop spans 14 amino acids. Looked up from germline, CDR1 is SGHVS and CDR2 is FNYEAQ.

This clonotype is medium-sized in the sample. At one end, the junction sequence differs from germline, possibly due to a read error. The rearrangement joins TRBV13 to TRBJ2-2; D ambiguous. CDR1 and CDR2 (germline): PRHDT, FYEKMQ (reference sequence). The CDR3 sequence is 14 residues long. In DNA form, the CDR3 reads TGTGCCAGCAGCCTAGGAACGAACACCGGGGAGCTGTTTTTT. Translation gives CASSLGTNTGELFF.

This clonotype is labeled large. This chain uses TRBV12-3 or TRBV12-4 with TRBJ1-1; D perhaps matches TRBD1 (6 bases). This CDR3 is 13 amino acids long. V lost 8 bases to trimming and J lost 1 base, with 11 bases between them. CDR3 nucleotide sequence: TGTGCCAGCGGCAAGACAGGGAACACTGAAGCTTTCTTT. Its protein is CASGKTGNTEAFF.

By share, this clonotype counts as medium-sized. J is TRBJ2-5 and V is TRBV12-3 or TRBV12-4; TRBD2 matches at 15 bases. The CDR3 sequence is 17 residues long. Trimming took 0 bases from V and 5 from J; bases not matched to a gene: 4. The CDR3 here is CASSLAGTSGGLETQYF. CDR3 in DNA: TGTGCCAGCAGTTTAGCAGGGACTAGCGGGGGGCTGGAGACCCAGTACTTC.